Detailed here is one T cell receptor (beta chain). Its antigen is not yet known. There are no base qualities to consult, and no much larger clone falls within one base. These data belong to a study of preoperative IRX-2 immunotherapy in early breast cancer (dated by TCRdb to 2018 to 2020). Libraries were built with the immunoSEQ multiplex PCR assay. Sourced from immuneACCESS, this table was stored by TCRdb with only in-frame sequences that have V and J called. A share of the clones is absent; for the studies checked, an unresolved V gene accounts for under half, and the remainder has no known explanation. The sample contains roughly 93,000 clones, 86% of them found a single time. The top ten constitute about 1.9% of the sample. Reading the germline V gene gives CDR1 MDHEN and CDR2 SYDVKM. The junction shows trimming of 3 bases on V and 2 bases on J, and the gene matches do not reach 5 bases of it. The cysteine opens and the phenylalanine closes a CDR3 of 15 amino acids. Just CDR3 DNA is preserved here, 45 bases in frame from base 1.

In the paper's terms, the treatment or condition label means: preoperative locoregional IRX-2 cytokine immunotherapy. The samples were obtained from a phase Ib study that tested preoperative, locoregional IRX-2 cytokine immunotherapy meant to prime immune responses. Before surgery, IRX-2 was given to the donors, who were patients with early-stage breast cancer. This specimen was tumor tissue, taken after IRX-2 immunotherapy. The clonotype comes from a human donor with breast cancer. Rearrangement joined TRBV28 to TRBJ2-7, and TRBD1 aligns with 9 junction nucleotides. CDR3 region: CASSFPGTGTYEQYF. The DNA sequence is as follows: TGTGCCAGCAGTTTCCCCGGGACAGGGACCTACGAGCAGTACTTC.